These 6 T cell receptor beta chains originate from one sample sequenced in a study of CD8+CD57+ T cells in acquired aplastic anemia. The patients chosen for sequencing had shown expansion of CD8+CD57+ cells (detected by flow cytometry). It was genomic DNA that served as the template for profiling TCR beta VDJ and CDR3. TCRdb independently ran MiXCR on the reads; one entry per CDR3 protein. Of approximately 130,000 distinct CDR3 sequences listed, approximately 41% were seen once; the top ten hold around 2.7%. Source material: sorted CD4+, CD8+, or CD8+CD57+ T cells (not recorded which) from PBMCs. These receptor sequences come from a human donor with aplastic anemia.

This clonotype appeared many times. V usage is TRBV10-2 and J usage is TRBJ1-2; 8 nucleotides align to TRBD1. This CDR3 is 14 amino acids long. With 4 bases clipped from V and 7 bases from J, the junction kept 8 bases outside the gene matches. Germline values: CDR1 WSHSY, CDR2 SAAADI. The CDR3, as DNA: TGCGCCAGCAGTGGGCAGGGGGCAGGAAGTGGCTACACCTTC. Translated, it gives CASSGQGAGSGYTF.

This clonotype was detected a few times. J is TRBJ1-1 and V is TRBV10-1; D uncertain. The V gene's germline CDR1 is WNHNN and CDR2 SYGVQD (reference sequence). Trimming left V 10 bases short and J 5 bases short, with 20 bases between. This CDR3 is built from 14 residues. The CDR3 nucleotides are TGCGCCAATCACCCCGGAGGGATAAGGACTGAAGCTTTCTTT. This gives the protein CANHPGGIRTEAFF.

This rearrangement joins TRBV7-2 to TRBJ2-7; 8 positions match TRBD2. Germline CDR1 is SGHTA and CDR2 is FQGNSA. CDR3 length: 15 residues. V shed 1 base and J 3 bases; nucleotides not matched to a gene: 5. In DNA form, the CDR3 reads TGTGCCAGCAGCTTAGGAGGCGGGGGGTTCTACGAGCAGTACTTC. The encoded protein is CASSLGGGGFYEQYF.

The V call is TRBV10-3, the J call TRBJ2-5, with D perhaps TRBD1 (6 bases). Per germline, CDR1 ENHRY and CDR2 SYGVKD. The CDR3 is 12 amino acids. V gave up 4 bases and J gave up 5 bases, with 8 bases separating them. The CDR3 spells CAISATGETQYF. The DNA of the CDR3 is TGTGCCATCAGTGCTACAGGGGAGACCCAGTACTTC.

This clonotype was detected ten times or more. The rearrangement uses TRBV29-1 and TRBJ2-3; unclear D gene. CDR3 length equals 14 residues. Germline V gene sequence: CDR1 SQVTM, CDR2 ANQGSEA. Between the trimmed V and J ends, which lost 5 bases and 2 bases, there was a span of 14 bases. The CDR3 loop is CSVLQPRYTDTQYF. The CDR3 bases are TGCAGCGTTCTTCAACCCAGATACACAGATACGCAGTATTTT.

At least ten counts were recorded for this clonotype. The chain couples TRBV6-4 to TRBJ1-5; 7 bases are a match to TRBD1. After removal of 5 bases from V and 1 base from J, the junction contained 5 bases not matched to a gene. The length of the CDR3 is 15 residues. Germline CDR1 is MRHNA and CDR2 is SNTAGT. The CDR3 is CASSPQGGSNQPQHF. DNA of the CDR3: TGTGCCAGCAGTCCTCAGGGGGGAAGCAATCAGCCCCAGCATTTT.